This T cell receptor (beta chain) was documented in a study of identical twins. Using its own MiXCR run on the 5' RACE reads, TCRdb lists one record per CDR3 protein. The sample includes hundreds of thousands of distinct CDR3 sequences, 9% to 15% of them seen just once. V dropped 0 bases and J dropped 0 bases, with 12 bases sitting between them. Germline CDR1 reads SGHRS; CDR2 reads YFSETQ. The CDR3 consists of 16 residues. Separately, the same data were catalogued under a study of yellow fever vaccine responses in identical twins.

The specimen was PBMCs. This chain uses TRBV5-1 with TRBJ1-1; D gene ambiguous. The receptor was isolated from a woman aged 18-35 years in good health. In DNA form, the CDR3 reads TGCGCCAGCAGCTTGGAGGAGGTTGGGGTGAACACTGAAGCTTTCTTT. This encodes CASSLEEVGVNTEAFF. Full variable domain (missing parts from reference TRBV5-1 and TRBJ1-1): KAGVTQTPRYLIKTRGQQVTLSCSPISGHRSVSWYQQTPGQGLQFLFEYFSETQRNKGNFPGRFSGRQFSNSRSEMNVSTLELGDSALYLCASSLEEVGVNTEAFFGQGTRLTVV.